This T cell receptor beta chain was identified during a study of T cell responses to AZD1222 COVID-19 vaccine. In the study overall: Second-dose intervals near 4 or 12 weeks were combined. Study-wide findings and caveats: Dominant CD4 TCR responses targeted spike regions 160-218 and 743-854. Only six or seven AZD1222 recipients tested seropositive at baseline. With two AZD1222 doses given, Spike-specific TCR breadth and depth both rose.

Profiled with immunoSEQ multiplex PCR; TCRdb holds only in-frame clones, not every one. Here the sample spans more than 70,000 clones, 80% to 90% being singletons. The CDR3 covers 14 residues. Germline V gene data show CDR1 as MNHEY and CDR2 as SVGAGI. Between the trimmed V and J ends, which lost 10 bases and 8 bases, there was a span of 20 bases. This clone was picked up a small number of times. Its antigen is still unknown. The sample here was peripheral blood, taken on day 0 of AZD1222 vaccination. The chain couples TRBV6-5 to TRBJ1-4; possible D gene TRBD1, 6 bases. This receptor was obtained from an adult in good health. In nucleotides, the CDR3 is TGTGCCACCAAGGGGGGGGGTGCACAGGAAAAACTGTTTTTT. Encoded protein: CATKGGGAQEKLFF.